The 21 T cell receptor beta chains in this list originate from one sample, sequenced in a study of CD8 T cells in Susac syndrome. Reverse transcription used about 0.45 to 1 ug RNA and random hexamers. Each CDR3 protein gets one entry after TCRdb re-called the immunoSEQ multiplex PCR reads with MiXCR. The data hold hundreds of thousands of distinct CDR3 sequences, with around 93% observed a single time. Sample: CD4+ T cells from PBMCs. The receptors shown here come from a human donor with multiple sclerosis.

V is TRBV10-3 and J is TRBJ2-5; either TRBD1 or TRBD2 may supply D (5 bases each). Deletions cut 3 bases from V and 3 bases from J, with 8 bases between. This CDR3 comprises 13 residues. Germline values: CDR1 ENHRY, CDR2 SYGVKD. Written as DNA, the CDR3 is TGTGCCATCAGTGATAGGGGAGAAGAGACCCAGTACTTC. It specifies CAISDRGEETQYF.

This clonotype was detected only once. The chain couples TRBV7-2 to TRBJ2-2; 7 nucleotides line up with TRBD1. The CDR3 sequence is 14 residues long. Per germline, CDR1 SGHTA and CDR2 FQGNSA. Trimming took 3 bases from V and 3 from J; bases not matched to a gene: 1. Here the CDR3 DNA reads TGTGCCAGCAGCTTCCAGGGGGACACCGGGGAGCTGTTTTTT. It specifies CASSFQGDTGELFF.

This chain connects TRBV20-1 to TRBJ1-5; 7 bases agree with TRBD1. Per germline, CDR1 DFQATT and CDR2 SNEGSKA (reference sequence). Trimming took 0 bases from V and 4 from J; bases not matched to a gene: 6. The CDR3 sequence is 15 residues long. CDR3 DNA: TGCAGTGCTAGAGATGGCGCCAGGGGGAATCAGCCCCAGCATTTT. This sequence encodes CSARDGARGNQPQHF.

This sequence joins TRBV12-5 and TRBJ2-7; D not resolved. The CDR3 has 13 amino acids. The V gene lost 1 base and the J gene lost 7 bases, with 11 bases spanning the gap. CDR1 and CDR2 (germline): LGHNT, FRNRAP. As DNA, the CDR3 is TGTGCTAGTGGTTTGGGAAATATTGAGGAGCAGTACTTC. The encoded protein is CASGLGNIEEQYF.

This sequence joins TRBV4-2 and TRBJ2-1; 13 nucleotides agree with TRBD2. In germline, CDR1 is LGHNA, CDR2 YNFKEQ. The CDR3 runs 17 residues. V lost 4 bases and J lost 2; bases outside the gene matches: 5. The CDR3 sequence: CASSRGLAGITYNEQFF. As DNA, the CDR3 is TGTGCCAGCAGCCGGGGACTAGCGGGAATCACCTACAATGAGCAGTTCTTC.

V is TRBV3-1 and J is TRBJ2-7; D gene unclear. The germline gives CDR1 LGHDT, CDR2 YNNKEL (reference sequence). V dropped 4 bases and J dropped 4 bases, with 14 bases sitting between them. This CDR3 region has 14 residues. CDR3 in DNA: TGTGCCAGCAGCCGTTCCCCCGGGTTGTACGAGCAGTACGTC. As protein: CASSRSPGLYEQYV.

In DNA form, the CDR3 reads TGTGCCTGGCTAAAGGACAGGGGTCAAGAGACCCAGTACTTC. This gives the protein CAWLKDRGQETQYF. This chain links TRBV30 with TRBJ2-5; TRBD1 agrees at 9 bases. CDR3 length: 14 amino acids. V shed 5 bases and J 2 bases; nucleotides not matched to a gene: 6. Germline CDR1 and CDR2: GTSNPN and SVGIG (reference sequence).

V gene TRBV20-1 combines with J gene TRBJ1-4; TRBD1 aligns across 7 bases. Germline V gives CDR1 DFQATT, CDR2 SNEGSKA (reference sequence). This CDR3 comprises 15 residues. V shed 6 bases and J 3 bases; nucleotides not matched to a gene: 10. Written as DNA, the CDR3 is TGCAGTGCCGCTCCCCCCGGGACAGCTAATGAAAAACTGTTTTTT. It encodes CSAAPPGTANEKLFF.

The chain recombines TRBV11-2 with TRBJ2-3; TRBD2 is a possible D gene (6 bases). Per the germline V gene, CDR1 is SGHAT and CDR2 is FQNNGV. Trimming shortened V by 6 bases and J by 2 bases, and 9 bases separated the two germline ends. The CDR3 runs to 13 residues. This CDR3 reads CASRGGPTDTQYF. CDR3 bases: TGTGCCAGCAGAGGAGGGCCCACAGATACGCAGTATTTT.

This clonotype was counted once. The V call is TRBV9, the J call TRBJ2-1; 12 bases are a match to TRBD2. Germline lookup yields CDR1 SGDLS and CDR2 YYNGEE. The junction had 11 bases not matched to a gene; V was cut back by 7 bases and J by 9 bases. This CDR3 contains 15 residues. The CDR3 sequence: CASDTSGRRQSEQFF. CDR3 nucleotide sequence: TGTGCCAGCGACACTAGCGGGAGGCGACAGAGTGAGCAGTTCTTC.

J is TRBJ1-6 and V is TRBV12-3 or TRBV12-4; D not certain. The CDR3 has 12 amino acids. Trimming took 6 bases from V and 13 from J, leaving 13 bases between them. CDR3 loop: CASSLDPNPLHF. The CDR3 nucleotides are TGTGCCAGCAGCCTGGACCCGAACCCCCTCCACTTT.

The chain couples TRBV11-3 to TRBJ2-7; D possibly uses TRBD1 or TRBD2 (6 bases each). This CDR3 region has 14 residues. Trimming pared 5 bases from V and 5 bases from J, leaving 16 bases between. The germline V gene has CDR1 SGHNT and CDR2 YENEEA. CDR3 coding DNA: TGTGCCAGCAGCCTAGGGGGGAGTTCTCACGAGCAGTACTTC. This codes for CASSLGGSSHEQYF.

This clonotype was seen once. The gene calls are TRBV20-1 and TRBJ2-2; 8 nucleotides line up with TRBD2. This CDR3 has 14 amino acids. Losses at the gene ends were 6 bases for V and 2 bases for J; bases not matched to a gene: 5. Per the germline V gene, CDR1 is DFQATT and CDR2 is SNEGSKA (reference sequence). Written as DNA, the CDR3 is TGCAGTGCCCACGGGGGGGCCAACACCGGGGAGCTGTTTTTT. This translates into CSAHGGANTGELFF.

The genes are TRBV18 and TRBJ2-7, with D hard to call. This CDR3 is 13 amino acids long. Trimming stripped 6 bases from V and 0 bases from J, with 9 bases between. Germline V lookup: CDR1 KGHSH, CDR2 LQKENI. CDR3 nucleotide sequence: TGTGCCAGCTCCCAGAGTAGCTCCTACGAGCAGTACTTC. Translating gives CASSQSSSYEQYF.

V and J are TRBV30 and TRBJ2-2; D not resolved. With 4 bases removed from V and 6 bases from J, the gap between germline ends came to 9 bases. The length of the CDR3 is 12 residues. CDR1 is GTSNPN, CDR2 SVGIG, per germline (reference sequence). The DNA of the CDR3 is TGTGCCTGGAATGGGTTCGCCGGGGAGCTGTTTTTT. Translation: CAWNGFAGELFF.

The rearrangement joins TRBV6-5 to TRBJ1-3, with D perhaps matching TRBD1 (5 bases). Germline CDR1 MNHEY, CDR2 SVGAGI. The CDR3 totals 11 residues. V was shortened by 6 bases and J by 7 bases, with 7 bases between the two germline ends. The CDR3 loop is CASRYRNTIYF. For the CDR3, the DNA is TGTGCCAGCAGATACAGGAACACCATATATTTT.

V usage is TRBV29-1 and J usage is TRBJ2-1, with D perhaps TRBD1 (6 bases). Germline CDR1 reads SQVTM; CDR2 reads ANQGSEA. This CDR3 comprises 13 residues. V was cut by 7 bases and J by 4 bases, with 14 bases left in between. The CDR3 loop reads CSAKTRGYNEQFF. CDR3 nucleotides: TGCAGCGCTAAAACTAGGGGGTACAATGAGCAGTTCTTC.

The CDR3 loop is CASSFSGAVNEKLFF. DNA for the CDR3: TGTGCCAGCAGTTTTTCGGGGGCAGTCAATGAAAAACTGTTTTTT. This sequence joins TRBV12-3 or TRBV12-4 and TRBJ1-4; D might be TRBD1 (6 bases). V was pared by 3 bases and J by 5 bases, with 13 bases between. This CDR3 spans 15 amino acids.

V usage is TRBV20-1 and J usage is TRBJ1-1; D is uncertain. Germline V CDR1 and CDR2: DFQATT, SNEGSKA (reference sequence). The CDR3 totals 15 residues. V shed 0 bases and J shed 4 bases, with 15 bases lying between them. The CDR3 sequence: CSARDGRGVGTEAFF. Here the CDR3 DNA reads TGCAGTGCTAGAGATGGCCGTGGGGTTGGCACTGAAGCTTTCTTT.

The chain recombines TRBV30 with TRBJ2-2, with 7 bases that match TRBD2. Germline CDR1 GTSNPN, CDR2 SVGIG (reference sequence). This CDR3 is built from 15 residues. J was trimmed by 3 bases and V by 0 bases; bases with no gene match: 4. DNA of the CDR3: TGTGCCTGGAGTGTACGTCTAGCGGACACCGGGGAGCTGTTTTTT. It encodes CAWSVRLADTGELFF.

The V gene is TRBV29-1, the J gene TRBJ2-1; 7 bases fit TRBD2. The CDR3 is 12 residues long. Germline values: CDR1 SQVTM, CDR2 ANQGSEA. With V trimmed by 7 bases and J by 2 bases, 2 bases remained unmatched. The CDR3 DNA reads TGCAGCGGTGGGACTACCTACAATGAGCAGTTCTTC. Encoded protein: CSGGTTYNEQFF.